The entry that follows covers one TCR beta chain sequence. The repertoire was sequenced with immunoSEQ multiplex PCR; TCRdb's copy has only in-frame clones and lacks some. The repertoire has roughly 150,000 clones, 75% to 90% of them found once; the top ten carry 11%. The CDR3 length is 15 residues. Per germline, CDR1 SGHVS and CDR2 FNYEAQ. The V end lost 1 base, the J end lost 6 bases, and 15 bases lay between the germline ends. The data belong to a study of blood T cell repertoires in COVID-19. The specimen was peripheral blood. The receptor's source is a woman aged 80 or older with acute or convalescent COVID-19. The rearrangement links TRBV7-6 to TRBJ1-1, with D maybe TRBD1 (5 bases). The CDR3 is CASSLDGAGRAEAFF. In DNA, the CDR3 is TGTGCCAGCAGCTTAGATGGGGCAGGGCGCGCTGAAGCTTTCTTT.